This T cell receptor beta chain was identified in a study of CD4 T cells in relation to SARS-CoV-2 and coronaviruses. For the study at large: No peptide or an HIV-1 Nef peptide pool served as negative control.

A note on this clone: Its antigen is still unknown.

Study results and caveats: Monoreactive clones expanded significantly more to SARS-CoV-2 than crossreactive clones did. No donor gave both pre-pandemic and post-infection samples.

The V end lost 1 base, the J end lost 2 bases, and 20 bases lay between the germline ends. CDR1 is LGHDT, CDR2 YNNKEL, per germline (reference sequence). This CDR3 is 18 amino acids long. Sequenced by immunoSEQ multiplex PCR; TCRdb stores in-frame clones only, minus some. This table has 20,000 to 30,000 clones, 65% to 85% appearing once. Before the COVID-19 pandemic, during about 2011-2019, CD4+ T cells were taken from unexposed donors. CD4+ T cells were isolated from the cells after 10 days of culture. Cultures received half-medium IL-2 refreshes on days 3 and 7. Sequencing was done on a sample of CD4+ T cells from PBMCs, cultured in vitro. This TCR was sampled from a human donor in good health. V is TRBV3-1 (or the pseudogene TRBV3-2) and J is TRBJ2-5; no firm D call. CDR3 nucleotides: TGTGCCAGCAGCCAAGTCCCGGGTCCCAAAATGGGGCAAGAGACCCAGTACTTC. Encoded protein: CASSQVPGPKMGQETQYF.